Below, 14 T cell receptor beta chains from the same sample are listed, as sequenced in a study of cytomegalovirus exposure and HLA in healthy donors. This PCR relied on a set of 60 Vbeta primers and 13 Jbeta primers. Clones were sequenced by immunoSEQ multiplex PCR, and TCRdb holds only the in-frame ones, with some missing. The sample has almost 200,000 clones; about 80% are singletons. Sequenced material: PBMCs. These receptors came from a man aged 30-40 years in good health and CMV-seronegative.

The chain has TRBV29-1 and TRBJ2-3, with D maybe TRBD2 (5 bases). Germline V gene sequence: CDR1 SQVTM, CDR2 ANQGSEA. Trimming removed 1 base at V and 4 bases at J, with 15 bases between. This CDR3 has 15 amino acids. The CDR3 is CSVEGARGGADTQYF. In nucleotides, the CDR3 is TGCAGCGTTGAAGGGGCCCGGGGTGGGGCAGATACGCAGTATTTT.

Concerning this clone: Other DNA sequences in the same sample also yield this CDR3. The J gene is TRBJ2-7, the V gene TRBV29-1, with D perhaps matching TRBD1 (6 bases). Germline V gives CDR1 SQVTM, CDR2 ANQGSEA. The CDR3 is made up of 13 amino acids. Trimming took off 3 bases at V and 0 bases at J, with 9 bases between the two ends. Here the CDR3 DNA reads TGCAGCGTTGAGACAGGTAGCTCCTACGAGCAGTACTTC. Translation gives CSVETGSSYEQYF.

This chain uses TRBV25-1 with TRBJ1-4; 9 nucleotides line up with TRBD1. The CDR3 runs 18 residues. The germline V gene encodes CDR1 MGHDK and CDR2 SYGVNS. With 4 bases clipped from V and 8 bases from J, the junction kept 17 bases outside the gene matches. The CDR3 reads CASSVMGQGYRRQEKLFF. CDR3 coding DNA: TGTGCCAGCAGTGTGATGGGACAGGGTTACCGGAGGCAAGAAAAACTGTTTTTT.

The chain links TRBV2 to TRBJ1-5; weak D call: TRBD1 (5 bases). Between the trimmed V and J ends, which lost 6 bases and 5 bases, there was a span of 14 bases. This CDR3 comprises 14 residues. Germline CDR1 reads SNHLY; CDR2 reads FYNNEI. CDR3: CASRETDPYQPQHF. The CDR3 DNA is TGTGCCAGCAGAGAGACAGACCCCTATCAGCCCCAGCATTTT.

Only one count was recorded for this clone. The CDR3 nucleotides read TGCAGCGTCGCCGGGACAGAGAGCTCCTACGAGCAGTACTTC. Translation: CSVAGTESSYEQYF. The chain recombines TRBV29-1 with TRBJ2-7, with 7 positions matching TRBD1. CDR1 SQVTM and CDR2 ANQGSEA come from the germline V gene. V trimming: 6 bases; J trimming: 0 bases; junction bases outside the gene matches: 8. CDR3 length equals 14 residues.

The CDR3 nucleotides are TGTGCCAGTAGCTCTCCAGGGCTGCAGCCCCAGCATTTT. Residues: CASSSPGLQPQHF. This sequence joins TRBV19 and TRBJ1-5, with a possible D match to TRBD1 (5 bases). V lost 6 bases and J 7 bases, leaving 13 bases between the germline ends. The CDR3 is 13 amino acids. CDR1 is LNHDA, CDR2 SQIVND, per germline (reference sequence). Full variable domain (outside the CDR3, taken from reference TRBV19 and TRBJ1-5): DGGITQSPKYLFRKEGQNVTLSCEQNLNHDAMYWYRQDPGQGLRLIYYSQIVNDFQKGDIAEGYSVSREKKESFPLTVTSAQKNPTAFYLCASSSPGLQPQHFGDGTRLSIL.

This clone came up a few times. The chain uses TRBV5-1 and TRBJ2-2; TRBD2 matches at 11 bases. The V and J ends lost 3 bases and 5 bases, in that order; junction bases with no gene match: 6. The CDR3 consists of 16 residues. Germline CDR1 SGHRS, CDR2 YFSETQ. CDR3 sequence reads: CASSSRLAGKTGELFF. The CDR3 bases are TGCGCCAGCAGCTCCCGACTAGCGGGGAAGACCGGGGAGCTGTTTTTT.

This clone was seen once. This chain uses TRBV30 with TRBJ2-3, with 14 positions matching TRBD2. Losses at the gene ends were 8 bases for V and 4 bases for J; bases not matched to a gene: 11. This CDR3 spans 16 amino acids. The germline CDR1 and CDR2 sequences are GTSNPN and SVGIG (reference sequence). CDR3 in amino acids: CARGTSGGVGADTQYF. The CDR3 DNA follows: TGTGCCCGCGGGACTAGCGGGGGAGTTGGTGCAGATACGCAGTATTTT.

The rearrangement links TRBV9 to TRBJ2-1, with D possibly being TRBD2 (5 bases). Per germline, CDR1 SGDLS and CDR2 YYNGEE. The CDR3 totals 13 residues. V lost 4 bases to trimming and J lost 10 bases, with 15 bases between them. CDR3 protein: CASSPGGSGEQFF. In nucleotides, the CDR3 is TGTGCCAGCAGCCCGGGTGGGAGTGGGGAGCAGTTCTTC.

This clone has just a few counts. V usage is TRBV19 and J usage is TRBJ1-5; 8 nucleotides line up with TRBD1. Germline V gene data show CDR1 as LNHDA and CDR2 as SQIVND (reference sequence). V shed 0 bases and J 6 bases; nucleotides not matched to a gene: 4. This CDR3 has 15 amino acids. As DNA, the CDR3 is TGTGCCAGTAGTATAGAATCAGGGGGCTTTCAGCCCCAGCATTTT. Translating gives CASSIESGGFQPQHF.

V is TRBV6-1 and J is TRBJ2-7; weak D call: TRBD2 (5 bases). Germline V lookup: CDR1 MNHNS, CDR2 SASEGT. Trimming took off 3 bases at V and 3 bases at J, with 15 bases between the two ends. The length of the CDR3 is 15 residues. CDR3 loop: CASSERWTGIYEQYF. CDR3 nucleotides: TGTGCCAGCAGTGAGAGGTGGACGGGGATCTACGAGCAGTACTTC.

J is TRBJ2-1 and V is TRBV4-1; 10 bases map to TRBD2. Losses at the gene ends were 1 base for V and 6 bases for J; bases not matched to a gene: 9. Germline V gene data show CDR1 as MGHRA and CDR2 as YSYEKL. This CDR3 region has 17 residues. The CDR3 region has the DNA TGCGCCAGCAGCCAAGCATTATTAGCGGGAGGTTTCAATGAGCAGTTCTTC. Protein sequence: CASSQALLAGGFNEQFF.

The table lists this clone with a count of one. V usage is TRBV5-4 and J usage is TRBJ2-7, with 8 bases lining up with TRBD1. J was trimmed by 5 bases and V by 5 bases; bases with no gene match: 0. The CDR3 spans 11 residues. Germline CDR1 reads SGHNT; CDR2 reads YYREEE (reference sequence). The CDR3 DNA is TGTGCCAGCAGGGACAGGGACGAGCAGTACTTC. As protein: CASRDRDEQYF.

V usage is TRBV7-3 and J usage is TRBJ2-7; D is possibly TRBD2 (5 bases). Trimming shortened V by 5 bases and J by 7 bases, and 18 bases separated the two germline ends. CDR1 and CDR2 (germline): SGHTA, FQGTGA. This CDR3 contains 14 residues. The CDR3 spells CASSLSGSPGEQYF. The CDR3, as DNA: TGTGCCAGCAGCCTATCCGGGTCCCCGGGGGAGCAGTACTTC. Based on the CDR3 plus reference TRBV7-3 and TRBJ2-7, the full variable domain is GAGVSQTPSNKVTEKGKYVELRCDPISGHTALYWYRQSLGQGPEFLIYFQGTGAADDSGLPNDRFFAVRPEGSVSTLKIQRTERGDSAVYLCASSLSGSPGEQYFGPGTRLTVT.